One and the same sample provided the 27 T cell receptor beta chains below, sequenced in a study of cytomegalovirus exposure and HLA in healthy donors. 13 Jbeta primers and 60 Vbeta primers were used for the PCR. TCRdb's table, derived via immunoSEQ multiplex PCR, lists solely in-frame clones and lacks some. The data show some 150,000 clones, roughly 77% seen once. Sequenced material: PBMCs. Receptor source: a man aged 25-45 years in good health and CMV-seropositive.

This clone was counted only a few times. The rearrangement links TRBV5-1 to TRBJ1-5; TRBD1 aligns across 8 bases. This CDR3 is built from 13 residues. The germline V gene encodes CDR1 SGHRS and CDR2 YFSETQ. The V and J ends lost 4 bases and 7 bases, in that order; junction bases with no gene match: 4. CDR3 loop: CASSTDRGQPQHF. As DNA, the CDR3 is TGCGCCAGCAGCACCGACAGGGGCCAGCCCCAGCATTTT.

The V gene is TRBV5-1, the J gene TRBJ1-3; D not resolved. V lost 4 bases, J lost 0 bases, and 8 bases lay in between. Germline V lookup: CDR1 SGHRS, CDR2 YFSETQ. The CDR3 extends over 14 amino acids. This CDR3 reads CASSEPGSGNTIYF. The CDR3 DNA is TGCGCCAGCAGCGAGCCGGGCTCTGGAAACACCATATATTTT.

The chain couples TRBV28 to TRBJ2-3, with a possible D match to TRBD1 (6 bases). V lost 2 bases, J lost 3 bases, and 12 bases lay in between. Germline V gene lookup returns CDR1 MDHEN and CDR2 SYDVKM. The CDR3 has 15 residues. The DNA for the CDR3 is TGTGCCAGCAGTTTAGGTGGGGGCGGAACAGATACGCAGTATTTT. Its protein is CASSLGGGGTDTQYF.

This CDR3 reads CASSRRGDTQYF. The CDR3 region has the DNA TGTGCCAGCAGCCGGAGAGGAGATACGCAGTATTTT. V and J are TRBV7-9 and TRBJ2-3; unclear D gene. The CDR3 loop spans 12 amino acids. Germline loops: CDR1 SEHNR, CDR2 FQNEAQ (reference sequence). V was shortened by 5 bases and J by 5 bases, with 8 bases between the two germline ends. Full variable domain (missing parts from reference TRBV7-9 and TRBJ2-3): DTGVSQNPRHKITKRGQNVTFRCDPISEHNRLYWYRQTLGQGPEFLTYFQNEAQLEKSRLLSDRFSAERPKGSFSTLEIQRTEQGDSAMYLCASSRRGDTQYFGPGTRLTVL.

The chain carries TRBV12-5 and TRBJ1-2; 9 positions agree with TRBD1. Trimming removed 4 bases from V and 6 bases from J; junction bases left unmatched: 3. The CDR3 contains 13 residues. Germline CDR1 reads LGHNT; CDR2 reads FRNRAP. CDR3 region: CASGWGQGDGYTF. The CDR3 DNA reads as TGTGCTAGTGGTTGGGGACAGGGCGATGGCTACACCTTC.

A note on this clone: The same CDR3 is also encoded by other DNA sequences in this sample. The chain couples TRBV6-1 to TRBJ1-3; 7 bases are a match to TRBD1. The junction had 4 bases not matched to a gene; V was cut back by 8 bases and J by 0 bases. This CDR3 comprises 14 residues. Germline V lookup: CDR1 MNHNS, CDR2 SASEGT. This chain's CDR3 is CASSGQSSGNTIYF. DNA for the CDR3: TGTGCCAGCTCGGGACAGAGCTCTGGAAACACCATATATTTT.

J is TRBJ1-1 and V is TRBV10-2; 9 bases line up with TRBD1. Germline V lookup: CDR1 WSHSY, CDR2 SAAADI. V shed 5 bases, J shed 4 bases, and the junction held 2 bases outside the gene matches. The CDR3 is made up of 13 amino acids. CDR3 coding DNA: TGCGCCAGCAGTAGGGACAGGGTCACTGAAGCTTTCTTT. Encoded protein: CASSRDRVTEAFF.

This chain links TRBV5-4 with TRBJ2-2, with D perhaps matching TRBD1 (5 bases). The CDR3 consists of 15 residues. CDR1 and CDR2 from the germline V gene are SGHNT and YYREEE (reference sequence). V dropped 0 bases and J dropped 1 base, with 7 bases sitting between them. CDR3 sequence: CASSLGTGNTGELFF. As DNA, the CDR3 is TGTGCCAGCAGCTTGGGAACAGGGAACACCGGGGAGCTGTTTTTT.

This clone has only a few counts. This sequence joins TRBV7-2 and TRBJ2-5, with D possibly matching TRBD1 (6 bases). CDR3 length: 13 amino acids. Trimming removed 4 bases from V and 2 bases from J, with 8 bases in between. Looked up from germline, CDR1 is SGHTA and CDR2 is FQGNSA. CDR3 in DNA: TGTGCCAGCAGCTCCGGACAGCAAGAGACCCAGTACTTC. Its translation is CASSSGQQETQYF.

The V call is TRBV28, the J call TRBJ2-3; 10 nucleotides align to TRBD2. V trimming: 5 bases; J trimming: 5 bases; junction bases outside the gene matches: 7. The CDR3 extends over 15 amino acids. Germline CDR1 is MDHEN and CDR2 is SYDVKM. DNA of the CDR3: TGTGCCAGCAGTCGGAGCGGGGGGGCCAAAGATACGCAGTATTTT. Its protein is CASSRSGGAKDTQYF.

The genes are TRBV29-1 and TRBJ2-1, with D hard to call. Germline CDR1 is SQVTM and CDR2 is ANQGSEA. V was clipped by 4 bases and J by 8 bases, with 9 bases between them. The CDR3 runs 11 residues. For the CDR3, the DNA is TGCAGCGTTGCCGACTGGGATGAGCAGTTCTTC. As protein: CSVADWDEQFF.

This chain joins TRBV14 and TRBJ2-1; 9 bases match TRBD2. J lost 5 bases, V lost 3 bases, and 5 bases had no gene match. Germline-derived CDR1 and CDR2 are SGHDN and FVKESK. This CDR3 is built from 15 residues. The CDR3 DNA follows: TGTGCCAGCAGCCACCTTAGCGGGGGCAACAATGAGCAGTTCTTC. Amino acid sequence: CASSHLSGGNNEQFF.

The V and J genes are TRBV15 and TRBJ2-7, with 7 nucleotides matching TRBD2. Germline CDR1 LNHNV, CDR2 YYDKDF (reference sequence). This CDR3 comprises 16 residues. V shed 0 bases, J shed 2 bases, and the junction held 7 bases outside the gene matches. The CDR3 loop reads CATSRDGGEDPYEQYF. CDR3 bases: TGTGCCACCAGCAGAGATGGGGGGGAAGACCCCTACGAGCAGTACTTC. The complete variable domain, with remaining parts taken from reference TRBV15 and TRBJ2-7, reads DAMVIQNPRYQVTQFGKPVTLSCSQTLNHNVMYWYQQKSSQAPKLLFHYYDKDFNNEADTPDNFQSRRPNTSFCFLDIRSPGLGDTAMYLCATSRDGGEDPYEQYFGPGTRLTVT.

A note on this clone: The junction shows a germline mismatch at one end, possibly a read error. The rearrangement uses TRBV11-2 and TRBJ1-1; maybe TRBD1 (6 bases). This CDR3 has 13 amino acids. Germline lookup yields CDR1 SGHAT and CDR2 FQNNGV. The CDR3 here is CARSLRGGVGAFF. Written as DNA, the CDR3 is TGTGCCCGCAGCCTAAGAGGGGGGGTAGGAGCTTTCTTT.

In this sample, this clone turned up a few times. This chain links TRBV5-1 with TRBJ2-3; 8 bases align to TRBD1. V was pared by 6 bases and J by 3 bases, with 9 bases of the junction left unmatched. The germline gives CDR1 SGHRS, CDR2 YFSETQ. The CDR3 has 15 amino acids. This chain's CDR3 is CASTDPGGATDTQYF. The CDR3 DNA reads as TGCGCCAGCACCGACCCAGGGGGCGCGACAGATACGCAGTATTTT.

The V gene is TRBV19, the J gene TRBJ1-1; 7 nucleotides align to TRBD1. This CDR3 has 14 amino acids. CDR1 is LNHDA and CDR2 is SQIVND in the germline V gene (reference sequence). Unmatched junction bases numbered 9, after V lost 7 bases and J lost 4 bases. The CDR3 sequence: CASTPTGQGTEAFF. CDR3 nucleotide sequence: TGTGCCAGTACCCCGACAGGGCAGGGCACTGAAGCTTTCTTT.

This chain joins TRBV5-4 and TRBJ2-7, with 7 bases identical to TRBD2. The CDR3 extends over 15 amino acids. Germline values: CDR1 SGHNT, CDR2 YYREEE (reference sequence). The V gene end was trimmed by 0 bases and the J gene end by 4 bases; junction bases not matched to a gene: 7. CDR3 nucleotide sequence: TGTGCCAGCAGCTTGGCAGCGGGGCGGGGGTACGAGCAGTACTTC. As protein: CASSLAAGRGYEQYF.

This chain links TRBV19 with TRBJ2-1; D gene ambiguous. Trimming removed 4 bases from V and 5 bases from J, with 9 bases in between. Germline values: CDR1 LNHDA, CDR2 SQIVND (reference sequence). The CDR3 runs 13 residues. The CDR3 loop is CASSSGPHNEQFF. CDR3 DNA sequence: TGTGCCAGTAGTAGTGGGCCTCACAATGAGCAGTTCTTC.

The rearrangement uses TRBV18 and TRBJ2-7; D is possibly TRBD1 (6 bases). The V end lost 3 bases, the J end lost 5 bases, and 14 bases lay between the germline ends. Germline V lookup: CDR1 KGHSH, CDR2 LQKENI. There are 14 residues in the CDR3. CDR3 amino acids: CASSPSQGSDEQYF. The CDR3 coding sequence is TGTGCCAGCTCACCGTCACAGGGTTCGGACGAGCAGTACTTC.

The chain has TRBV15 and TRBJ2-3; TRBD2 matches at 8 bases. CDR1 is LNHNV and CDR2 is YYDKDF in the germline V gene (reference sequence). J gave up 6 bases and V 2 bases, and 7 bases lay outside the gene matches. The CDR3 consists of 15 residues. The CDR3 region is CATSRPGLDGDTQYF. The CDR3 DNA follows: TGTGCCACCAGCAGACCGGGACTAGATGGGGATACGCAGTATTTT.

The genes are TRBV5-4 and TRBJ1-2; D might be TRBD1 (6 bases). From germline, CDR1 is SGHNT and CDR2 YYREEE (reference sequence). With 3 bases removed from V and 7 bases from J, the gap between germline ends came to 7 bases. The CDR3 is made up of 11 amino acids. CDR3 loop: CASSSDSGYTF. The CDR3 DNA reads TGTGCCAGCAGCTCGGACAGTGGCTACACCTTC.

V usage is TRBV6-5 and J usage is TRBJ1-1; TRBD1 might be the D (5 bases). CDR3 size: 14 residues. V shed 2 bases and J shed 6 bases, with 13 bases lying between them. The germline CDR1 and CDR2 sequences are MNHEY and SVGAGI. The CDR3 DNA is TGTGCCAGCAGTTACCAGGAGGGGCGGGCTGAAGCTTTCTTT. It yields the protein CASSYQEGRAEAFF.

The rearrangement uses TRBV21-1 and TRBJ2-2; the table calls TRBD2, which could not be checked here. TRBV21-1 is a listed pseudogene. The CDR3 has 20 amino acids. CDR3: CASSDGGLAGLGGNTGELFF. CDR3 coding DNA: TGTGCCAGCAGCGACGGGGGACTAGCGGGGTTAGGAGGAAACACCGGGGAGCTGTTTTTT.

This clone was detected a few times. J is TRBJ1-6 and V is TRBV7-6; no firm D call. With 5 bases removed from V and 8 bases from J, the gap between germline ends came to 10 bases. This CDR3 has 13 residues. Germline V gene lookup returns CDR1 SGHVS and CDR2 FNYEAQ. This CDR3 is CASSRGGDSPLHF. The DNA for the CDR3 is TGTGCCAGCAGCCGTGGCGGCGATTCACCCCTCCACTTT. Looking up the rest from reference TRBV7-6 and TRBJ1-6 gives the full variable domain: GAGVSQSPRYKVTKRGQDVALRCDPISGHVSLYWYRQALGQGPEFLTYFNYEAQQDKSGLPNDRFSAERPEGSISTLTIQRTEQRDSAMYRCASSRGGDSPLHFGNGTRLTVT.

The CDR3 here is CASSIQGWNSPLHF. CDR3 bases: TGTGCCAGCAGCATACAGGGGTGGAATTCACCCCTCCACTTT. The V call is TRBV5-5, the J call TRBJ1-6, with 7 bases fitting TRBD1. This CDR3 has 14 residues. Trimming at V came to 4 bases and at J to 7 bases, leaving 5 bases not matched to a gene. Germline V gene lookup returns CDR1 SGHKS and CDR2 YYEKEE (reference sequence). The whole variable domain, remainder taken from reference TRBV5-5 and TRBJ1-6, is DAGVTQSPTHLIKTRGQQVTLRCSPISGHKSVSWYQQVLGQGPQFIFQYYEKEERGRGNFPDRFSARQFPNYSSELNVNALLLGDSALYLCASSIQGWNSPLHFGNGTRLTVT.

This chain connects TRBV5-4 to TRBJ1-3, with D perhaps TRBD1 (5 bases). The V end was cut by 1 base, the J end by 0 bases, with 5 bases between. The CDR3 has 14 residues. The germline V gene has CDR1 SGHNT and CDR2 YYREEE (reference sequence). The CDR3 spells CASSLTGSGNTIYF. CDR3 in DNA: TGTGCCAGCAGCTTGACAGGCTCTGGAAACACCATATATTTT.

This chain connects TRBV5-1 to TRBJ2-5; TRBD1 is a possible D gene (6 bases). CDR3 length: 14 amino acids. With 0 bases removed from V and 5 bases from J, the gap between germline ends came to 11 bases. Germline V gives CDR1 SGHRS, CDR2 YFSETQ. Here the CDR3 DNA reads TGCGCCAGCAGCTTGGCCGGTCAGGGGGAGACCCAGTACTTC. It specifies CASSLAGQGETQYF. The full variable domain, completed using reference TRBV5-1 and TRBJ2-5, is KAGVTQTPRYLIKTRGQQVTLSCSPISGHRSVSWYQQTPGQGLQFLFEYFSETQRNKGNFPGRFSGRQFSNSRSEMNVSTLELGDSALYLCASSLAGQGETQYFGPGTRLLVL.